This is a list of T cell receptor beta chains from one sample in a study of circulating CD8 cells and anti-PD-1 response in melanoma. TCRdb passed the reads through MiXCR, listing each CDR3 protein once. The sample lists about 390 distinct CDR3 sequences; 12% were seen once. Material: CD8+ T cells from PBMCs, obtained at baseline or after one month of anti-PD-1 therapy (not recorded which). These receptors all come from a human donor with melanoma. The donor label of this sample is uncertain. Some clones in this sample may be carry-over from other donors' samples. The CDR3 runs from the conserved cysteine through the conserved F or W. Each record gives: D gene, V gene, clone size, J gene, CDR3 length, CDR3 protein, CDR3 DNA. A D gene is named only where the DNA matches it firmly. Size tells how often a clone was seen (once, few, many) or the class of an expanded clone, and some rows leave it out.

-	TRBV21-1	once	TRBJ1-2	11	CASSTRQEWTF	TGTGCCAGCAGCACCCGACAGGAATGGACCTTC
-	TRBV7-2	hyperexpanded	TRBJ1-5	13	CASSLAPAQPQHF	TGTGCCAGCAGCTTAGCTCCTGCTCAGCCCCAGCATTTT
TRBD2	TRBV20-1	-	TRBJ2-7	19	CSGTPPGLAGRWLQNEQYF	TGCAGTGGCACGCCACCGGGACTAGCGGGGAGATGGTTACAGAACGAGCAGTACTTC
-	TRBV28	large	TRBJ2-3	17	CASRPVGTLFGTDTQYF	TGTGCCAGCAGACCGGTAGGGACTCTGTTTGGCACAGATACGCAGTATTTT
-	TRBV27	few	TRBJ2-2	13	CASSFLNTGELFF	TGTGCCAGCAGTTTCTTGAACACCGGGGAGCTGTTTTTT
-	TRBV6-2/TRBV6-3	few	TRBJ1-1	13	CASSYVENTEAFF	TGTGCCAGCAGTTACGTGGAGAACACTGAAGCTTTCTTT
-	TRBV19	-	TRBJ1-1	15	CASSTGRGENTEAFF	TGTGCCAGTAGTACAGGACGGGGGGAGAACACTGAAGCTTTCTTT
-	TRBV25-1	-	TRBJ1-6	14	CASSEWAGNSPLHF	TGTGCCAGCAGTGAATGGGCCGGTAATTCACCCCTCCACTTT
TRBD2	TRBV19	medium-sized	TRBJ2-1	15	CASSIVAGAYNEQFF	TGTGCCAGTAGTATAGTAGCGGGGGCCTACAATGAGCAGTTCTTC
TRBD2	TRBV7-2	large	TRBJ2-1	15	CASSSTSGRGLEQFF	TGTGCCAGCAGCTCTACTAGCGGGAGAGGTCTTGAGCAGTTCTTC
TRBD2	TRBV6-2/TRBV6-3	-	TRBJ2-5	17	CASSYSILRGGQETQYF	TGTGCCAGCAGTTACTCGATTTTGCGGGGGGGACAAGAGACCCAGTACTTC
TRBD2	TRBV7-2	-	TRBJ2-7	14	CASSRSSGNYEQYF	TGTGCCAGCAGCCGCTCTAGCGGAAACTACGAGCAGTACTTC
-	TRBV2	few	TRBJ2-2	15	CASRDQPGATGELFF	TGTGCCAGCAGGGATCAGCCAGGGGCCACCGGGGAGCTGTTTTTT
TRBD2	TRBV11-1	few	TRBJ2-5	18	CASSPIDTLAGIQETQYF	TGTGCCAGCAGCCCGATAGACACATTAGCGGGGATCCAAGAGACCCAGTACTTC
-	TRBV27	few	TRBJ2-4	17	CASSLIPGAGAKNIQYF	TGTGCCAGCAGTTTAATACCGGGGGCTGGGGCCAAAAACATTCAGTACTTC
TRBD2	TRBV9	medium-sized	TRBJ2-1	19	CASSAPGLAGGKGYNEQFF	TGTGCCAGCAGCGCCCCGGGACTAGCGGGGGGTAAGGGCTACAATGAGCAGTTCTTC
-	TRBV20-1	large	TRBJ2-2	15	CSARETGTDTGELFF	TGCAGTGCTAGAGAGACTGGGACCGACACCGGGGAGCTGTTTTTT
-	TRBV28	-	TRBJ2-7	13	CAIGRGLSYEQYF	TGTGCCATCGGTCGGGGCCTTTCCTACGAGCAGTACTTC
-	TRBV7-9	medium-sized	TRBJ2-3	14	CASSLGPMADTQYF	TGTGCCAGCAGCTTAGGTCCCATGGCAGATACGCAGTATTTT
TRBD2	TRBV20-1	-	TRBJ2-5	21	CSAARLAGGLREFKVEETQYF	TGCAGTGCTGCGAGACTAGCGGGGGGATTACGCGAGTTCAAAGTGGAAGAGACCCAGTACTTC
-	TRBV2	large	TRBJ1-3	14	CASSDDLSGNTIYF	TGTGCCAGCAGTGACGACCTCTCTGGAAACACCATATATTTT
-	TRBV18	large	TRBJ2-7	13	CASSPGVYYEQYF	TGTGCCAGCTCACCAGGGGTTTACTACGAGCAGTACTTC
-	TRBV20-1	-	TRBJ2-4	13	CSAPGSYKNTQYF	TGCAGTGCTCCCGGGAGCTACAAAAACACTCAGTACTTC
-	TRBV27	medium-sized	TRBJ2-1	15	CASRELGNSYNEQFF	TGTGCCAGCAGGGAACTCGGCAATTCCTACAATGAGCAGTTCTTC
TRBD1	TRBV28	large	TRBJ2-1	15	CASSPGTGWGNEQFF	TGTGCCAGCAGCCCCGGGACAGGGTGGGGAAATGAGCAGTTCTTC
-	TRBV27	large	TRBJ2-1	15	CASTSRSGLYNEQFF	TGTGCCAGCACCTCCAGGAGCGGACTATACAATGAGCAGTTCTTC
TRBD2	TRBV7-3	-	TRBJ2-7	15	CASSPGAASGEEQYF	TGTGCCAGCAGCCCGGGGGCCGCTAGCGGGGAAGAGCAGTACTTC
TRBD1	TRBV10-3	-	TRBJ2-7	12	CAMGQSFWEQYF	TGTGCCATGGGACAGTCTTTCTGGGAGCAGTACTTC